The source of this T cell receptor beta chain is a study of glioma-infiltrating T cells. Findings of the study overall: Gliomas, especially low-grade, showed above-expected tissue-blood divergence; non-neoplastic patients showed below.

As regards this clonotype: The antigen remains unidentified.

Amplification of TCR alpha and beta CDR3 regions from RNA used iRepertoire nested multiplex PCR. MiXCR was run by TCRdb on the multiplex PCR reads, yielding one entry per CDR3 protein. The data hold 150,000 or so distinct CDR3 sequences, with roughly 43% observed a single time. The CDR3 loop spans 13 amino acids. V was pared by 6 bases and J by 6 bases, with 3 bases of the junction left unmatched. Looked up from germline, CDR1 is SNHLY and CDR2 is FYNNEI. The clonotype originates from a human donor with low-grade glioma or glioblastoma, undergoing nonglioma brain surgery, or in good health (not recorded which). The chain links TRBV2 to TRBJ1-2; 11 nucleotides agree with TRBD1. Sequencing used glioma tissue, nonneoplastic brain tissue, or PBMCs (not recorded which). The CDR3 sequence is CASSRTGGNGYTF. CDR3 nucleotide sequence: TGTGCCAGCAGCCGGACAGGGGGCAATGGCTACACCTTC.